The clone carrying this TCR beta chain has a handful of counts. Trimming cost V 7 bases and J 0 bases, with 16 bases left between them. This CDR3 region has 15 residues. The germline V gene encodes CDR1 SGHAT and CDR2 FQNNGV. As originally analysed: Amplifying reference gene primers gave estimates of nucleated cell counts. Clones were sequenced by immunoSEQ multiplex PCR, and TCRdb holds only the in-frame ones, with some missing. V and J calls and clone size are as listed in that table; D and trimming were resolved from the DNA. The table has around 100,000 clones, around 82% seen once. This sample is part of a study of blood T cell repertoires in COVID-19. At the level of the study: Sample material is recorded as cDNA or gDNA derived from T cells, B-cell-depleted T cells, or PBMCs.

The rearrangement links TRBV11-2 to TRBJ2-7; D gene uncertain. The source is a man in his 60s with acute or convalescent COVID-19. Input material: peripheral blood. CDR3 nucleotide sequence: TGTGCCAGCACCCCCCGGCAGGTTAGCTCCTACGAGCAGTACTTC. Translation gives CASTPRQVSSYEQYF.